One and the same sample provided the 31 T cell receptor beta chains below, sequenced in a study of cytomegalovirus exposure and HLA in healthy donors. The table came from immunoSEQ multiplex PCR; TCRdb's copy has only in-frame clones and leaves some out. Of approximately 200,000 clones listed, 80% to 90% were seen once; the top ten hold around 3%. Sequencing was performed on PBMCs. Every receptor here comes from a woman aged 18-29 years in good health and CMV-seronegative.

J is TRBJ2-1 and V is TRBV4-3, with a weak D call TRBD2 (6 bases). CDR1 and CDR2 (germline): LGHNA, YSLEER. The CDR3 covers 17 residues. Deletions cut 4 bases from V and 1 base from J, with 17 bases between. The CDR3 here is CASSRRLADPSYNEQFF. Written as DNA, the CDR3 is TGCGCCAGCAGCCGACGATTAGCGGATCCTTCCTACAATGAGCAGTTCTTC.

The chain couples TRBV27 to TRBJ2-1; 9 positions agree with TRBD2. Germline CDR1 and CDR2: MNHEY and SMNVEV (reference sequence). This CDR3 spans 11 amino acids. V lost 5 bases and J lost 14; bases outside the gene matches: 4. The CDR3 loop reads CASSLSGREFF. The CDR3 DNA sequence: TGTGCCAGCAGTCTTAGCGGGAGAGAGTTCTTC.

The chain is built from TRBV2 and TRBJ2-1; the D gene is possibly TRBD2 (6 bases). Germline V gene sequence: CDR1 SNHLY, CDR2 FYNNEI. With 6 bases removed from V and 2 bases from J, the gap between germline ends came to 11 bases. The CDR3 is 14 residues long. As DNA, the CDR3 is TGTGCCAGCAGGACCGGGACTGCCTACAATGAGCAGTTCTTC. Protein product: CASRTGTAYNEQFF.

The genes are TRBV9 and TRBJ1-2, with D unresolved. Germline V gene data show CDR1 as SGDLS and CDR2 as YYNGEE. The CDR3 loop spans 13 amino acids. With 4 bases removed from V and 7 bases from J, the gap between germline ends came to 14 bases. The CDR3 DNA follows: TGTGCCAGCAGCCCCCGCGGAGCCTCTGGCTACACCTTC. This encodes CASSPRGASGYTF.

J is TRBJ1-3 and V is TRBV6-5; TRBD1 matches at 9 bases. The CDR3 totals 15 residues. Germline CDR1 MNHEY, CDR2 SVGAGI. V lost 5 bases, J lost 3 bases, and 5 bases stayed unmatched. CDR3 region: CASSPGTGNGNTIYF. In DNA, the CDR3 is TGTGCCAGCAGTCCCGGGACAGGGAATGGAAACACCATATATTTT.

The chain joins TRBV28 to TRBJ2-1, with TRBD1 matching 8 bases. This CDR3 region has 14 residues. The germline V gene encodes CDR1 MDHEN and CDR2 SYDVKM. V shed 6 bases and J 0 bases; nucleotides not matched to a gene: 1. CDR3 DNA: TGTGCCAGCAGCGGACAGGGCTCCTACAATGAGCAGTTCTTC. This codes for CASSGQGSYNEQFF.

J is TRBJ2-7 and V is TRBV5-4, with TRBD1 matching over 8 bases. V gave up 4 bases and J gave up 5 bases; unmatched junction bases: 11. Per the germline V gene, CDR1 is SGHNT and CDR2 is YYREEE (reference sequence). The CDR3 covers 15 residues. DNA of the CDR3: TGTGCCAGCAGCCGTGTTCAGGGGGCGAGCAACGAGCAGTACTTC. Translated, it gives CASSRVQGASNEQYF.

The J gene is TRBJ2-3, the V gene TRBV7-6; possibly TRBD1 for D (6 bases). The V gene's germline CDR1 is SGHVS and CDR2 FNYEAQ. Trimming left V 7 bases short and J 1 base short, with 15 bases between. CDR3 size: 15 residues. Here the CDR3 reads CASTNTGLGTDTQYF. CDR3 coding DNA: TGTGCCAGCACCAATACAGGGCTGGGCACAGATACGCAGTATTTT.

The chain employs TRBV27 and TRBJ2-7, with D possibly being TRBD2 (5 bases). There are 14 residues in the CDR3. The V end was cut by 4 bases, the J end by 3 bases, with 13 bases between. CDR1 is MNHEY, CDR2 SMNVEV, per germline (reference sequence). CDR3 bases: TGTGCCAGCAGTTCGGGGAAGCGTCTCTACGAGCAGTACTTC. It is translated as CASSSGKRLYEQYF.

Note on this clone: Other nucleotide sequences from this sample produce the same CDR3. J is TRBJ2-1 and V is TRBV6-5; the D gene is possibly TRBD2 (7 bases). The ends were cut back, 2 bases at V and 7 bases at J, with 9 bases in the middle. The germline V gene encodes CDR1 MNHEY and CDR2 SVGAGI. The CDR3 extends over 13 amino acids. CDR3 protein: CASSYKGGNEQFF. CDR3 nucleotide sequence: TGTGCCAGCAGTTACAAGGGGGGGAATGAGCAGTTCTTC.

This chain joins TRBV15 and TRBJ2-1, with TRBD2 as a possible D gene (6 bases). Trimming cost V 3 bases and J 12 bases, with 21 bases left between them. The CDR3 covers 15 residues. CDR1 and CDR2 (germline): LNHNV, YYDKDF (reference sequence). As DNA, the CDR3 is TGTGCCACCAGCAGTCATATCCCGACGGAGGGTGGGCAGTTCTTC. Protein product: CATSSHIPTEGGQFF.

This chain uses TRBV6-5 with TRBJ1-1, with a possible D match to TRBD1 (5 bases). From germline, CDR1 is MNHEY and CDR2 SVGAGI. The CDR3 has 15 amino acids. V was pared by 5 bases and J by 2 bases, with 15 bases between. The CDR3 loop is CASSLSLTANTEAFF. For the CDR3, the DNA is TGTGCCAGCAGTCTCAGCTTGACAGCAAACACTGAAGCTTTCTTT.

In DNA form, the CDR3 reads TGTGCCAGCAAAGGCTGGACAGGGCCATATAGCAATCAGCCCCAGCATTTT. The encoded protein is CASKGWTGPYSNQPQHF. The chain recombines TRBV21-1 with TRBJ1-5; the table's D call, TRBD1, was not checked against the DNA. TRBV21-1 is a pseudogene. The CDR3 length is 17 residues.

The CDR3 DNA is TGTGCCTGGAGTGTAACTTGGGACACCGTCGCAGATACGCAGTATTTT. Amino acids: CAWSVTWDTVADTQYF. V and J are TRBV30 and TRBJ2-3; TRBD1 is a possible D gene (6 bases). Germline CDR1 reads GTSNPN; CDR2 reads SVGIG (reference sequence). The CDR3 length is 16 residues. Trimming cost V 0 bases and J 4 bases, with 17 bases left between them.

The V call is TRBV10-3, the J call TRBJ2-1, with 11 bases identical to TRBD1. With V trimmed by 2 bases and J by 10 bases, 4 bases remained unmatched. CDR1 and CDR2 (germline): ENHRY, SYGVKD. The CDR3 consists of 14 residues. The CDR3 DNA reads TGTGCCATCAGTGAGGGACAGGGGGCGGAGGAGCAGTTCTTC. The encoded protein is CAISEGQGAEEQFF.

This clone was seen just once. The gene calls are TRBV27 and TRBJ2-2; no clear D gene. CDR1 is MNHEY and CDR2 is SMNVEV in the germline V gene (reference sequence). The CDR3 extends over 14 amino acids. Trimming left V 3 bases short and J 5 bases short, with 10 bases between. CDR3 protein: CASSFGPRTGELFF. The CDR3 bases are TGTGCCAGCAGTTTTGGCCCGAGGACCGGGGAGCTGTTTTTT.

This sequence joins TRBV6-5 and TRBJ1-2; possible D gene TRBD1, 5 bases. The germline CDR1 and CDR2 sequences are MNHEY and SVGAGI. V was pared by 2 bases and J by 6 bases, with 16 bases between. The CDR3 spans 15 residues. CDR3: CASSYTHFGGDGYTF. CDR3 sequence (DNA): TGTGCCAGCAGTTACACCCATTTTGGGGGGGATGGCTACACCTTC.

J is TRBJ2-3 and V is TRBV15, with TRBD1 identical over 9 bases. CDR1 LNHNV and CDR2 YYDKDF come from the germline V gene (reference sequence). This CDR3 has 15 residues. Unmatched junction bases numbered 5, after V lost 2 bases and J lost 5 bases. The DNA of the CDR3 is TGTGCCACCAGCAGAAAACAGGGGGCGGGAGATACGCAGTATTTT. It translates to CATSRKQGAGDTQYF.

The chain employs TRBV14 and TRBJ2-5; TRBD2 aligns across 9 bases. Germline CDR1 and CDR2: SGHDN and FVKESK. V lost 0 bases to trimming and J lost 6 bases; unmatched junction nucleotides: 14. CDR3 length: 18 residues. CDR3 residues: CASSQDGVVAGAGKTQYF. CDR3 bases: TGTGCCAGCAGCCAAGACGGTGTGGTAGCGGGAGCAGGAAAGACCCAGTACTTC.

V gene TRBV19 combines with J gene TRBJ1-1; TRBD1 might be the D (5 bases). In germline, CDR1 is LNHDA, CDR2 SQIVND (reference sequence). V gave up 6 bases and J gave up 3 bases, with 14 bases separating them. The CDR3 runs to 14 residues. CDR3 bases: TGTGCCAGTAGGTTCGATACAGGTTACACTGAAGCTTTCTTT. It encodes CASRFDTGYTEAFF.

The V call is TRBV9, the J call TRBJ2-1; 7 bases are a match to TRBD1. The CDR3 is 14 amino acids. Germline CDR1 and CDR2: SGDLS and YYNGEE. The V and J ends lost 0 bases and 8 bases, in that order; junction bases with no gene match: 5. CDR3 region: CASSVDRGDDEQFF. Here the CDR3 DNA reads TGTGCCAGCAGCGTAGACAGGGGTGACGATGAGCAGTTCTTC.

This chain uses TRBV27 with TRBJ2-7; TRBD1 agrees at 11 bases. Germline V gene data show CDR1 as MNHEY and CDR2 as SMNVEV (reference sequence). CDR3 size: 15 residues. Trimming cost V 8 bases and J 0 bases; bases outside gene matches: 6. CDR3 residues: CASGDGTGGSYEQYF. The DNA for the CDR3 is TGTGCCAGCGGGGACGGGACAGGGGGCTCCTACGAGCAGTACTTC.

The genes are TRBV9 and TRBJ2-2; no definite D call. V lost 0 bases and J 0 bases, leaving 6 bases between the germline ends. Germline CDR1 is SGDLS and CDR2 is YYNGEE. This CDR3 region has 15 residues. CDR3 sequence reads: CASSVVHTNTGELFF. The CDR3, as DNA: TGTGCCAGCAGCGTAGTACACACGAACACCGGGGAGCTGTTTTTT.

This sequence joins TRBV4-3 and TRBJ2-7; 13 bases align to TRBD2. The J segment lost 1 base and the V segment lost 1 base, leaving 4 bases of the junction unmatched. The CDR3 contains 17 residues. Per the germline V gene, CDR1 is LGHNA and CDR2 is YSLEER. The CDR3 sequence is CASSQGTSGRGSYEQYF. The DNA for the CDR3 is TGCGCCAGCAGCCAAGGGACTAGCGGGAGAGGGTCCTACGAGCAGTACTTC.

The chain couples TRBV5-4 to TRBJ2-7, with 8 bases aligning to TRBD2. The germline gives CDR1 SGHNT, CDR2 YYREEE (reference sequence). With V trimmed by 2 bases and J by 2 bases, 3 bases remained unmatched. This CDR3 is 14 amino acids long. The CDR3 region is CASSFGLAPYEQYF. As DNA, the CDR3 is TGTGCCAGCAGCTTCGGACTAGCCCCCTACGAGCAGTACTTC.

In this sample, this clone turned up a few times. The chain combines TRBV29-1 with TRBJ2-7, with D unclear. Trimming took off 4 bases at V and 0 bases at J, with 10 bases between the two ends. The CDR3 sequence is 13 residues long. Germline CDR1 SQVTM, CDR2 ANQGSEA. The CDR3 nucleotides are TGCAGCGTTGGTCGGTCGAGCTCCTACGAGCAGTACTTC. This gives the protein CSVGRSSSYEQYF.

The chain links TRBV30 to TRBJ2-7, with D unresolved. Trimming left V 5 bases short and J 0 bases short, with 11 bases between. The CDR3 consists of 13 residues. The germline CDR1 and CDR2 sequences are GTSNPN and SVGIG (reference sequence). CDR3 sequence reads: CAWGVRPSYEQYF. CDR3 coding DNA: TGTGCCTGGGGAGTTCGTCCCTCCTACGAGCAGTACTTC. Complete variable domain (other parts from reference TRBV30 and TRBJ2-7): SQTIHQWPATLVQPVGSPLSLECTVEGTSNPNLYWYRQAAGRGLQLLFYSVGIGQISSEVPQNLSASRPQDRQFILSSKKLLLSDSGFYLCAWGVRPSYEQYFGPGTRLTVT.

A single count supports this clone. The chain is built from TRBV14 and TRBJ2-7, with D maybe TRBD2 (6 bases). This CDR3 contains 19 residues. V lost 3 bases to trimming and J lost 4 bases, with 28 bases between them. CDR1 SGHDN and CDR2 FVKESK come from the germline V gene. The CDR3 nucleotides are TGTGCCAGCAGCCAGGGAAGGCTAGAACTAGCTCAAAGGGAGTACGAGCAGTACTTC. It codes for CASSQGRLELAQREYEQYF.

V gene TRBV7-9 combines with J gene TRBJ2-7, with 14 bases matching TRBD2. J lost 6 bases, V lost 4 bases, and 2 bases had no gene match. Germline CDR1 is SEHNR and CDR2 is FQNEAQ (reference sequence). There are 14 residues in the CDR3. CDR3 loop: CASSSGLAGGEQYF. CDR3 nucleotides: TGTGCCAGCAGCTCCGGACTAGCGGGAGGCGAGCAGTACTTC.

This chain connects TRBV7-9 to TRBJ2-6, with 9 positions matching TRBD2. CDR3 length: 17 residues. V lost 3 bases to trimming and J lost 0 bases; unmatched junction nucleotides: 3. Germline V CDR1 and CDR2: SEHNR, FQNEAQ (reference sequence). The CDR3 nucleotides are TGTGCCAGCAGCTTCCGCGGGGGGGTCTCTGGGGCCAACGTCCTGACTTTC. This translates into CASSFRGGVSGANVLTF.

J is TRBJ2-2 and V is TRBV13; D may be TRBD1 (6 bases). The germline gives CDR1 PRHDT, CDR2 FYEKMQ (reference sequence). Trimming took off 2 bases at V and 6 bases at J, with 16 bases between the two ends. CDR3 length: 16 residues. CDR3 coding DNA: TGTGCCAGCAGCTTACACGGGACACTAGGGTCCGGGGAGCTGTTTTTT. This codes for CASSLHGTLGSGELFF.